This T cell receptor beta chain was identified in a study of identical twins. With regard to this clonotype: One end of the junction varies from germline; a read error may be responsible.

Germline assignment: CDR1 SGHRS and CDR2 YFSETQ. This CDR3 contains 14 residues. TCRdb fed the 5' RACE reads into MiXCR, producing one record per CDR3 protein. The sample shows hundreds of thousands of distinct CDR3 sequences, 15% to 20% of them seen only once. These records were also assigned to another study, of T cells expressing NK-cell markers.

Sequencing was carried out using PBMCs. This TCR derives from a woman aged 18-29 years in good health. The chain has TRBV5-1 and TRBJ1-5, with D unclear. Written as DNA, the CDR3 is TGCGCCATCAGCTTGGCCGGGATGAATCAGCCCCAGCATTTT. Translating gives CAISLAGMNQPQHF.